This T cell receptor beta chain was recovered during a study of T cell repertoires in cytomegalovirus infection. The germline CDR1 and CDR2 sequences are ENHRY and SYGVKD. The CDR3 length is 11 residues. Trimming removed 10 bases at V and 3 bases at J, with 9 bases between. TCRdb re-analysed the reads in MiXCR, keeping a single row per CDR3 protein. The data contain about 530,000 distinct CDR3 sequences, around 27% of them singletons. This TCR came from a human donor in good health (CMV status not recorded). Some clones in this sample may be carry-over from other donors' samples. The chain links TRBV10-3 to TRBJ2-5; D call uncertain. The sequenced sample was PBMCs. CDR3 sequence (DNA): TGTGCCACTTCGAAGGAAGAGACCCAGTACTTC. Translating it yields CATSKEETQYF.